Shown below are 18 T cell receptor beta chains from a single sample sequenced in a study of STAT3 mutations in large granular lymphocyte leukemia. Sequencing was performed with immunoSEQ multiplex PCR; in TCRdb, only in-frame clones are kept and a portion is missing. The profile shows around 7,800 clones, 85% to 90% of them singletons. Whole-study findings and limits: Every T-cell large granular lymphocyte leukemia patient had at least one immunodominant TCR beta clonotype.

The antigens of these receptors remain unknown. Sequenced sample: peripheral blood mononuclear cells. The source is a man older than 75 with T-cell large granular lymphocyte leukemia. Some clones in this sample may be carry-over from other donors' samples.

The chain is built from TRBV7-2 and TRBJ2-7, with unresolved D. Germline CDR1 SGHTA, CDR2 FQGNSA. The CDR3 runs 12 residues. Deletions cut 5 bases from V and 4 bases from J, with 9 bases between. For the CDR3, the DNA is TGTGCCAGCAGCCAGACAATTTACGAGCAGTACTTC. This encodes CASSQTIYEQYF. Filled out from reference TRBV7-2 and TRBJ2-7, the complete variable domain reads GAGVSQSPSNKVTEKGKDVELRCDPISGHTALYWYRQSLGQGLEFLIYFQGNSAPDKSGLPSDRFSAERTGGSVSTLTIQRTQQEDSAVYLCASSQTIYEQYFGPGTRLTVT.

The rearrangement links TRBV18 to TRBJ1-2, with a weak D call TRBD1 (5 bases). The germline V and J ends were trimmed by 0 bases and 7 bases, with 18 bases remaining between them. The CDR3 has 16 residues. Germline CDR1 and CDR2: KGHSH and LQKENI. This chain's CDR3 is CASSPPSGGISPGYTF. The CDR3 DNA reads as TGTGCCAGCTCACCACCCTCTGGGGGGATAAGCCCTGGCTACACCTTC.

This rearrangement joins TRBV28 to TRBJ1-2; D is possibly TRBD1 (5 bases). This CDR3 is 13 amino acids long. Trimming took off 4 bases at V and 6 bases at J, with 12 bases between the two ends. Germline assignment: CDR1 MDHEN and CDR2 SYDVKM. CDR3 DNA sequence: TGTGCCAGCAGTTCGGCGGGGGGTAATGGCTACACCTTC. This encodes CASSSAGGNGYTF.

The chain is built from TRBV7-9 and TRBJ1-5; 8 bases are shared with TRBD1. From germline, CDR1 is SEHNR and CDR2 FQNEAQ (reference sequence). Trimming at V came to 5 bases and at J to 6 bases, leaving 12 bases not matched to a gene. CDR3 length: 16 residues. DNA of the CDR3: TGTGCCAGCAGCCCCGGGACAGGTGCCTCTTTTCAGCCCCAGCATTTT. The encoded protein is CASSPGTGASFQPQHF.

This clone was seen only a few times. This chain links TRBV4-1 with TRBJ1-4; D gene ambiguous. This CDR3 has 16 residues. Germline V CDR1 and CDR2: MGHRA, YSYEKL. V shed 0 bases and J shed 8 bases, with 16 bases lying between them. CDR3 coding DNA: TGCGCCAGCAGCCAAGATGGGAGTCAGAACAAGGAAAAACTGTTTTTT. The encoded protein is CASSQDGSQNKEKLFF.

CDR3 DNA: TGTGCCAGCAGCCAGGAACTAGCTTCGAACACCGGGGAGCTGTTTTTT. This translates into CASSQELASNTGELFF. V and J are TRBV4-2 and TRBJ2-2; maybe TRBD2 (6 bases). V dropped 3 bases and J dropped 0 bases, with 11 bases sitting between them. The CDR3 is 16 residues long. Germline CDR1 LGHNA, CDR2 YNFKEQ.

The CDR3 bases are TGTGCCAGCAGTGGGGGAGGGAATCAGCCCCAGCATTTT. Protein: CASSGGGNQPQHF. This chain links TRBV2 with TRBJ1-5, with no clear D. Deletions cut 4 bases from V and 4 bases from J, with 8 bases between. Germline V gene sequence: CDR1 SNHLY, CDR2 FYNNEI. This CDR3 is 13 amino acids long. Looking up the rest from reference TRBV2 and TRBJ1-5 gives the full variable domain: EPEVTQTPSHQVTQMGQEVILRCVPISNHLYFYWYRQILGQKVEFLVSFYNNEISEKSEIFDDQFSVERPDGSNFTLKIRSTKLEDSAMYFCASSGGGNQPQHFGDGTRLSIL.

Only one count was recorded for this clone. V gene TRBV9 combines with J gene TRBJ2-7; tentatively, D is TRBD1 (6 bases). This CDR3 is built from 16 residues. Trimming stripped 0 bases from V and 0 bases from J, with 13 bases between. Germline CDR1 SGDLS, CDR2 YYNGEE. CDR3 coding DNA: TGTGCCAGCAGCGTAGACCCTACAGGGAACTCCTACGAGCAGTACTTC. This translates into CASSVDPTGNSYEQYF.

The chain couples TRBV30 to TRBJ1-3; maybe TRBD1 (5 bases). The V gene's germline CDR1 is GTSNPN and CDR2 SVGIG (reference sequence). V was cut by 1 base and J by 3 bases, with 10 bases left in between. This CDR3 has 14 amino acids. Here the CDR3 reads CAWSGQGGGNTIYF. The CDR3 DNA reads TGTGCCTGGAGTGGGCAGGGAGGTGGAAACACCATATATTTT.

This rearrangement joins TRBV12-2 to TRBJ1-1. TRBV12-2 is annotated as a pseudogene. The CDR3 has 16 residues. The CDR3 region is CASRLAYLGWATEAFF. The DNA of the CDR3 is TGTGCAAGTCGCTTAGCGTACTTGGGGTGGGCCACTGAAGCTTTCTTT.

The V gene is TRBV7-9, the J gene TRBJ2-2, with D possibly being TRBD2 (6 bases). Trimming shortened V by 0 bases and J by 6 bases, and 8 bases separated the two germline ends. The V gene's germline CDR1 is SEHNR and CDR2 FQNEAQ (reference sequence). This CDR3 contains 14 residues. For the CDR3, the DNA is TGTGCCAGCAGCTTAGCGGGCGGGGCCGGGGAGCTGTTTTTT. Protein sequence: CASSLAGGAGELFF.

The chain uses TRBV30 and TRBJ2-5; 7 positions match TRBD2. Germline lookup yields CDR1 GTSNPN and CDR2 SVGIG (reference sequence). The V and J ends lost 5 bases and 2 bases, in that order; junction bases with no gene match: 8. The CDR3 totals 14 residues. The chain's CDR3 is CAWGAGSGQETQYF. The CDR3 DNA is TGTGCCTGGGGAGCGGGGTCGGGGCAAGAGACCCAGTACTTC.

The chain is built from TRBV11-1 and TRBJ2-3; D tentatively fits TRBD1 or TRBD2 (5 bases each). Looked up from germline, CDR1 is SGHAT and CDR2 is FQDESV (reference sequence). V dropped 7 bases and J dropped 2 bases, with 13 bases sitting between them. This CDR3 is built from 14 residues. For the CDR3, the DNA is TGTGCCAGCACTCGGGACCATCACACAGATACGCAGTATTTT. Its translation: CASTRDHHTDTQYF.

This clone is a singleton in its sample. This rearrangement joins TRBV28 to TRBJ1-3; D is unclear. The CDR3 totals 14 residues. Trimming pared 3 bases from V and 2 bases from J, leaving 8 bases between. Germline loops: CDR1 MDHEN, CDR2 SYDVKM. The CDR3 loop is CASSFLAAGNTIYF. The CDR3 DNA reads TGTGCCAGCAGTTTTTTGGCCGCTGGAAACACCATATATTTT.

The CDR3 DNA follows: TGTGCCAGCAGTTTCCTCGGACTGCTTGACTATGGCTACACCTTC. Translation: CASSFLGLLDYGYTF. The gene calls are TRBV28 and TRBJ1-2; no clear D gene. V was cut by 3 bases and J by 3 bases, with 14 bases left in between. This CDR3 spans 15 amino acids. Per the germline V gene, CDR1 is MDHEN and CDR2 is SYDVKM.

J is TRBJ1-2 and V is TRBV11-2, with 9 bases fitting TRBD1. Trimming cost V 3 bases and J 2 bases; bases outside gene matches: 4. Germline CDR1 and CDR2: SGHAT and FQNNGV. The CDR3 contains 15 residues. The CDR3 nucleotides read TGTGCCAGCAGCTTCCGGGGACAGGGAAACTATGGCTACACCTTC. It translates to CASSFRGQGNYGYTF.

The gene calls are TRBV14 and TRBJ2-3; D is undetermined. This CDR3 spans 14 amino acids. V was clipped by 1 base and J by 12 bases, with 17 bases between them. Germline CDR1 reads SGHDN; CDR2 reads FVKESK. CDR3 sequence (DNA): TGTGCCAGCAGCCAAGTTAGCCCATTAGCTCCACAGTATTTT. This gives the protein CASSQVSPLAPQYF.

This chain connects TRBV5-1 to TRBJ1-4, with TRBD1 matching 9 bases. Germline V CDR1 and CDR2: SGHRS, YFSETQ. V was clipped by 4 bases and J by 8 bases; unmatched bases: 6. This CDR3 has 14 amino acids. DNA for the CDR3: TGCGCCAGCAGCGCGACAGGGGGACAAGAAAAACTGTTTTTT. Protein product: CASSATGGQEKLFF.